The present T cell receptor beta chain was sequenced within a study of T cells after yellow fever vaccination. Study-wide points: At around 96% for CD4 and approximately 88% for CD8, most primary-vaccination clones showed up again after the booster.

This clonotype has ten or more counts. Its specificity is unknown. TCRdb redid the calling of the 5' RACE reads with MiXCR, one entry per CDR3 protein. The data show around 140,000 distinct CDR3 sequences, 7% to 9% seen once. Between the trimmed V and J ends, which lost 5 bases and 1 base, there was a span of 15 bases. This CDR3 has 16 residues. The germline V gene has CDR1 KGHSH and CDR2 LQKENI. This TCR was sampled from a man under 40 who received the YFV17D yellow fever vaccine. This chain links TRBV18 with TRBJ2-1; TRBD1 is a possible D gene (6 bases). Sequences were derived from CD4+ T cells sorted from PBMCs, sampled 5 days after the yellow fever booster vaccination. This CDR3 reads CASSTYTGTSYNEQFF. In DNA form, the CDR3 reads TGTGCCAGCTCAACGTACACCGGGACATCCTACAATGAGCAGTTCTTC.